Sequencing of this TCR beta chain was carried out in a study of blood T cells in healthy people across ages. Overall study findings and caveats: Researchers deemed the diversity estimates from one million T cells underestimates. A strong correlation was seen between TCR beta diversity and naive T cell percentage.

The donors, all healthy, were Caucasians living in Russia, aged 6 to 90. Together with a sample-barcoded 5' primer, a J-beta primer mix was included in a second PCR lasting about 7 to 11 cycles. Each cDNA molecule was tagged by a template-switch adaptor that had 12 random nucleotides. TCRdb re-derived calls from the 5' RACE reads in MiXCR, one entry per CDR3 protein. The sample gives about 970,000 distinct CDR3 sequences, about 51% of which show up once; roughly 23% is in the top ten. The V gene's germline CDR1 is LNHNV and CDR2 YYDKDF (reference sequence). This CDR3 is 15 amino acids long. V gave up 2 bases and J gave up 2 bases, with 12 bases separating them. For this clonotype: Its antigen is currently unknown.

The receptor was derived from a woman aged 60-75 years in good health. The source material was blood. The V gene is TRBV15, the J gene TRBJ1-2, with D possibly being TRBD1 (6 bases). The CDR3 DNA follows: TGTGCCACCAGCAGAAAGGGGGGCACCAACTATGGCTACACCTTC. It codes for CATSRKGGTNYGYTF.